The rows below give T cell receptor beta chains drawn from one sample of a study of cytomegalovirus exposure and HLA in healthy donors. Only in-frame clones appear in the TCRdb table, and some are missing; sequencing was by immunoSEQ multiplex PCR. The profile shows some 140,000 clones, 80% to 90% of them singletons. Sequenced sample: PBMCs. The receptors stem from a man younger than 35 in good health and CMV-seronegative. Both conserved end residues are part of each CDR3. The D gene is left open where the match is weak. Only part of the rows carry a size: once, few, many, or a class if the clone is expanded.

abundance	d_gene	j_gene	v_gene	CDR3aa	CDR3nt
.	.	TRBJ2-5	TRBV4-3	CASSQDFVFRETQYF	TGCGCCAGCAGCCAAGATTTCGTCTTTCGAGAGACCCAGTACTTC
.	.	TRBJ2-3	TRBV29-1	CSVEPGSTDTQYF	TGCAGCGTTGAACCGGGATCCACAGATACGCAGTATTTT
.	.	TRBJ2-2	TRBV7-2	CASSLGATGGNTGELFF	TGTGCCAGCAGCTTAGGCGCGACCGGGGGAAACACCGGGGAGCTGTTTTTT
.	.	TRBJ1-1	TRBV19	CASGGAFRSTEAFF	TGTGCCAGTGGGGGCGCGTTTAGAAGCACTGAAGCTTTCTTT
.	TRBD2	TRBJ2-1	TRBV19	CASSTRLAGGLTLYNEQFF	TGTGCCAGTAGTACTAGACTAGCGGGGGGTTTAACTTTGTACAATGAGCAGTTCTTC
.	.	TRBJ1-5	TRBV21-1	CASSKLPQGSYQPQHF	TGTGCCAGCAGCAAATTGCCCCAGGGTAGCTATCAGCCCCAGCATTTT
once	.	TRBJ1-5	TRBV29-1	CSVVRDTQSSNQPQHF	TGCAGCGTTGTCCGGGACACCCAAAGTTCCAATCAGCCCCAGCATTTT
.	.	TRBJ2-5	TRBV5-4	CASSRTTIQETQYF	TGTGCCAGCAGTCGGACTACCATACAAGAGACCCAGTACTTC
.	TRBD2	TRBJ2-7	TRBV15	CATSSSTSGPYEQYF	TGTGCCACCAGCAGTAGTACTAGCGGCCCCTACGAGCAGTACTTC
.	TRBD1	TRBJ1-5	TRBV18	CASSPDRVSNQPQHF	TGTGCCAGCTCACCAGACAGGGTTAGCAATCAGCCCCAGCATTTT
.	TRBD2	TRBJ2-7	TRBV30	CAWSVLAGGYEQYF	TGTGCCTGGAGTGTACTAGCGGGAGGTTACGAGCAGTACTTC
.	.	TRBJ2-5	TRBV6-6	CASRNQAAATETQYF	TGTGCCAGCAGGAACCAGGCAGCGGCCACTGAGACCCAGTACTTC
.	TRBD2	TRBJ2-5	TRBV9	CASSQEGTSLQETQYF	TGTGCCAGCAGCCAGGAGGGGACTAGCCTACAAGAGACCCAGTACTTC
.	.	TRBJ2-7	TRBV7-9	CASSLVFYEQYF	TGTGCCAGCAGCTTAGTATTCTACGAGCAGTACTTC
.	.	TRBJ2-7	TRBV6-1	CASSFRRNYEQYF	TGTGCCAGCAGTTTCCGGAGAAACTACGAGCAGTACTTC
.	.	TRBJ2-7	TRBV7-8	CASSLGGGYEQYF	TGTGCCAGCAGCTTGGGGGGAGGCTACGAGCAGTACTTC
.	TRBD1	TRBJ2-2	TRBV19	CASSLDRGKYTGELFF	TGTGCCAGTAGCCTGGACAGGGGAAAGTATACCGGGGAGCTGTTTTTT
once	.	TRBJ1-4	TRBV7-9	CASSSSVGFWSEKLFF	TGTGCCAGCAGCTCGTCGGTTGGGTTTTGGAGTGAAAAACTGTTTTTT
.	.	TRBJ1-1	TRBV11-2	CASSLDRGGEAFF	TGTGCCAGCAGCTTAGATCGAGGGGGTGAAGCTTTCTTT
.	.	TRBJ1-1	TRBV15	CATSPITSWGEDTEAFF	TGTGCCACCAGTCCCATTACCTCGTGGGGAGAAGACACTGAAGCTTTCTTT
.	TRBD1	TRBJ1-2	TRBV19	CASSLSGGEGYGYTF	TGTGCCAGTAGCCTATCAGGGGGCGAAGGCTATGGCTACACCTTC
.	.	TRBJ1-6	TRBV7-8	CASSLRTVNSPLHF	TGTGCCAGCAGCTTGCGGACAGTAAATTCACCCCTCCACTTT
.	.	TRBJ2-7	TRBV6-1	CASRATAYEQYF	TGTGCCAGCAGAGCGACAGCCTACGAGCAGTACTTC
few	.	TRBJ2-7	TRBV4-1	CASSHTSDSSYEQYF	TGCGCCAGCAGCCACACATCGGACAGTTCCTACGAGCAGTACTTC
few	.	TRBJ2-7	TRBV7-2	CASSPGWAYEQYF	TGTGCCAGCAGCCCCGGGTGGGCCTACGAGCAGTACTTC
once	.	TRBJ2-6	TRBV29-1	CSVGPGSGANVLTF	TGCAGCGTTGGGCCGGGCTCTGGGGCCAACGTCCTGACTTTC
.	.	TRBJ2-1	TRBV2	CASSAGASGYNEQFF	TGTGCCAGCAGTGCAGGGGCTAGCGGATACAATGAGCAGTTCTTC
.	TRBD2	TRBJ2-5	TRBV9	CASSVAGGRAFQETQYF	TGTGCCAGCAGCGTAGCGGGAGGGCGGGCCTTCCAAGAGACCCAGTACTTC
few	.	TRBJ2-7	TRBV6-4	CASSDVDRNSYEQYF	TGTGCCAGCAGTGACGTAGACAGGAACTCCTACGAGCAGTACTTC
.	TRBD2	TRBJ2-1	TRBV5-6	CASSWGTSGLSYNEQFF	TGTGCCAGCAGCTGGGGGACTAGCGGCCTCTCCTACAATGAGCAGTTCTTC
.	.	TRBJ2-5	TRBV5-1	CASSISGARETQYF	TGCGCCAGCAGCATATCAGGGGCTAGGGAGACCCAGTACTTC
few	TRBD1	TRBJ1-5	TRBV6-6	CASSSGQANQPQHF	TGTGCCAGCAGTTCTGGACAGGCTAATCAGCCCCAGCATTTT
.	.	TRBJ1-1	TRBV28	CASSGPVEAFF	TGTGCCAGCAGTGGGCCAGTTGAAGCTTTCTTT
.	TRBD1	TRBJ2-7	TRBV10-3	CAIRRQGADEQYF	TGTGCCATCAGGCGACAGGGGGCAGACGAGCAGTACTTC
.	.	TRBJ1-5	TRBV12-5	CASGLGDRYQPQHF	TGTGCTAGTGGTTTAGGAGACAGATATCAGCCCCAGCATTTT
.	TRBD1	TRBJ2-5	TRBV6-5	CASRPGQGRRETQYF	TGTGCCAGCAGACCGGGACAGGGGAGGAGAGAGACCCAGTACTTC
.	.	TRBJ1-1	TRBV27	CASSLRAGWGGPDTEAFF	TGTGCCAGCAGTTTAAGAGCAGGTTGGGGAGGGCCGGACACTGAAGCTTTCTTT
.	TRBD1	TRBJ1-2	TRBV29-1	CSVERTGSNYGYTF	TGCAGCGTTGAACGGACAGGGTCTAACTATGGCTACACCTTC
.	TRBD2	TRBJ2-1	TRBV10-3	CAISESPAGGLGEQFF	TGTGCCATCAGTGAGTCCCCAGCGGGAGGGTTAGGGGAGCAGTTCTTC
.	.	TRBJ2-5	TRBV5-6	CASSFYAGQETQYF	TGTGCCAGCAGCTTTTATGCGGGGCAAGAGACCCAGTACTTC
.	TRBD2	TRBJ2-1	TRBV5-1	CASSFASGGNEQFF	TGCGCCAGCAGCTTTGCTAGCGGAGGGAATGAGCAGTTCTTC
.	TRBD2	TRBJ2-1	TRBV6-4	CASSARLADYNEQFF	TGTGCCAGCAGTGCGAGACTAGCGGACTACAATGAGCAGTTCTTC
.	TRBD1	TRBJ1-4	TRBV19	CASRTDRGEEKLFF	TGTGCCAGTAGGACGGACAGGGGAGAAGAAAAACTGTTTTTT
.	TRBD2	TRBJ2-1	TRBV19	CASSRSVWPDPTSGGHNEQFF	TGTGCCAGTAGTAGAAGTGTTTGGCCCGACCCTACTAGCGGGGGGCACAATGAGCAGTTCTTC